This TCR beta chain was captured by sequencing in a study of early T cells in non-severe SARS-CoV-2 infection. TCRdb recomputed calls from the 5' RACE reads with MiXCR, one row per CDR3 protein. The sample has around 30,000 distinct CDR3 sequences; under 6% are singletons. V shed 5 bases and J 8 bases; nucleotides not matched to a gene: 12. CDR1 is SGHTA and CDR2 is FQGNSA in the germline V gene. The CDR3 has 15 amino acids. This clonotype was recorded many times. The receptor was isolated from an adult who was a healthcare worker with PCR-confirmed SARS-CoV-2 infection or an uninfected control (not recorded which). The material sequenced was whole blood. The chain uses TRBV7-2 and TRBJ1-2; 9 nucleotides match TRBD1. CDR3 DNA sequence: TGTGCCAGCAGCCTCACTGCCACACAGGGGGCAGGCTACACCTTC. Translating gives CASSLTATQGAGYTF.